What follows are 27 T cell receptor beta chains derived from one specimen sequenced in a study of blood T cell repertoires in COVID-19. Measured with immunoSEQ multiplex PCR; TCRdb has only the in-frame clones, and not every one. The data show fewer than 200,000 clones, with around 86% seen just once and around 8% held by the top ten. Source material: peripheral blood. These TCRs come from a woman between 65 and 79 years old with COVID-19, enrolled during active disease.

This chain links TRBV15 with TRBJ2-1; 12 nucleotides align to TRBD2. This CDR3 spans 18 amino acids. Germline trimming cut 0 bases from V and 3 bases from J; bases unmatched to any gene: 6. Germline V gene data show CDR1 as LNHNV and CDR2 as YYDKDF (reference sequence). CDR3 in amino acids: CATSRETSGSPLYNEQFF. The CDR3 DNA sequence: TGTGCCACCAGCAGAGAGACTAGCGGGAGTCCTCTCTACAATGAGCAGTTCTTC.

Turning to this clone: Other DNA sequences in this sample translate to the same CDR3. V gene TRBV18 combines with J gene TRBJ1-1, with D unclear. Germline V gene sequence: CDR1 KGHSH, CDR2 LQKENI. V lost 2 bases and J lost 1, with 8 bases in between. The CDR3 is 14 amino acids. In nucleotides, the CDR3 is TGTGCCAGCTCACCAAACCGGGGGAACACTGAAGCTTTCTTT. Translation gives CASSPNRGNTEAFF.

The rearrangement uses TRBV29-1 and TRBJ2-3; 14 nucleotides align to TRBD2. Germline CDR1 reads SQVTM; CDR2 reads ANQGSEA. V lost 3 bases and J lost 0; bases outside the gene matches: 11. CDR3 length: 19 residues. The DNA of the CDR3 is TGCAGCGTTGAGGGTTTGAGACTAGCGGGAGGGCCGAGCACAGATACGCAGTATTTT. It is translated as CSVEGLRLAGGPSTDTQYF.

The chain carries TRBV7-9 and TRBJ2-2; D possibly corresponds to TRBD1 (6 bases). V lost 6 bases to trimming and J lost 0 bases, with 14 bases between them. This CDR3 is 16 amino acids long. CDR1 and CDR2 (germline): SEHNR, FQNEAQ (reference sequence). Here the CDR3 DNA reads TGTGCCAGCAGGGTGGGACAATTAACGAACACCGGGGAGCTGTTTTTT. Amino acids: CASRVGQLTNTGELFF.

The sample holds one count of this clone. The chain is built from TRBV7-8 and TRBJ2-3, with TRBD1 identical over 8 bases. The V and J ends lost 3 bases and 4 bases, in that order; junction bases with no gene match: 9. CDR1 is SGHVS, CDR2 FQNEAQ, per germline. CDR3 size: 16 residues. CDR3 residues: CASSFQGALIPDTQYF. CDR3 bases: TGTGCCAGCAGCTTCCAGGGGGCGCTTATTCCAGATACGCAGTATTTT.

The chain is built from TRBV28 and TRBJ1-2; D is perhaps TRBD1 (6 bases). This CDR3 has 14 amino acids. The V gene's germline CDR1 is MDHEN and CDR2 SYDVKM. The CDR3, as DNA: TGTCACGTGGGGGGGGCAGCAGGGAACTATGGCTACACCTTC. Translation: CHVGGAAGNYGYTF.

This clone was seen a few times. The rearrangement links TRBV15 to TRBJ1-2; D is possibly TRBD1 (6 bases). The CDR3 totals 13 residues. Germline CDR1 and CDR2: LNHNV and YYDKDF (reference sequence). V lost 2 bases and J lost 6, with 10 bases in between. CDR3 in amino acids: CATSRIYRDGYTF. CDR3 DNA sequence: TGTGCCACCAGCAGAATTTACAGGGATGGCTACACCTTC. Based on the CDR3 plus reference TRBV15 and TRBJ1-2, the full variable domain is DAMVIQNPRYQVTQFGKPVTLSCSQTLNHNVMYWYQQKSSQAPKLLFHYYDKDFNNEADTPDNFQSRRPNTSFCFLDIRSPGLGDTAMYLCATSRIYRDGYTFGSGTRLTVV.

CDR3 sequence: CASSFTGVDGYTF. CDR3 in DNA: TGCGCCAGCAGCTTTACAGGGGTGGATGGCTACACCTTC. This chain links TRBV5-1 with TRBJ1-2; 7 bases line up with TRBD1. CDR3 size: 13 residues. Looked up from germline, CDR1 is SGHRS and CDR2 is YFSETQ. Losses at the gene ends were 2 bases for V and 6 bases for J; bases not matched to a gene: 4.

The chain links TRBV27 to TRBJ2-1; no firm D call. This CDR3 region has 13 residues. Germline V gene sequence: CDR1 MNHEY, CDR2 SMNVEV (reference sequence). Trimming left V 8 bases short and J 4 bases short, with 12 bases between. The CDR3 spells CASWADGYNEQFF. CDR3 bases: TGTGCCAGCTGGGCCGACGGATACAATGAGCAGTTCTTC.

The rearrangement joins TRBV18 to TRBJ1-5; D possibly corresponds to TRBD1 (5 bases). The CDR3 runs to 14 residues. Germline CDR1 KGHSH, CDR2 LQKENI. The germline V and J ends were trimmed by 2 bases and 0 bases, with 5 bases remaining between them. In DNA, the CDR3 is TGTGCCAGCTCACCAGGGGCTAGCAATCAGCCCCAGCATTTT. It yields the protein CASSPGASNQPQHF.

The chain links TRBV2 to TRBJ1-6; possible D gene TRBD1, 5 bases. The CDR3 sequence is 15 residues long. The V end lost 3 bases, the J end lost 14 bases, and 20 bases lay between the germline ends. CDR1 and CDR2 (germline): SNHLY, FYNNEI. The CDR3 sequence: CASSDGLPPGVSLHF. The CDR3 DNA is TGTGCCAGCAGTGATGGCCTGCCTCCGGGGGTCTCCCTCCACTTT.

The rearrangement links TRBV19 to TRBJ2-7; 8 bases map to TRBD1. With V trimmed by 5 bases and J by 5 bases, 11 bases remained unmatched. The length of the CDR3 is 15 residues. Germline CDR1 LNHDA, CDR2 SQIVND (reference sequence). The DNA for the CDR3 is TGTGCCAGTAGTTTACTGGGACAGGAGGCCAACGAGCAGTACTTC. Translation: CASSLLGQEANEQYF.

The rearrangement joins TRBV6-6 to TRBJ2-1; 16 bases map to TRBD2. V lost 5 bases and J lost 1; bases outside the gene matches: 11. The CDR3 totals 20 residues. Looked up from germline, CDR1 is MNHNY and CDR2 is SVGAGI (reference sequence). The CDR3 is CASSPGTSGRAGSSYNEQFF. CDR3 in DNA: TGTGCCAGCAGTCCGGGGACTAGCGGGAGGGCCGGGTCGTCCTACAATGAGCAGTTCTTC.

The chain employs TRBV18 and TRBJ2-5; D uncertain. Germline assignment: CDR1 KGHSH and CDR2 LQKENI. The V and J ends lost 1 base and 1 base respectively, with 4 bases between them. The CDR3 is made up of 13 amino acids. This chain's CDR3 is CASSPQSQETQYF. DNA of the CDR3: TGTGCCAGCTCACCACAGAGCCAAGAGACCCAGTACTTC.

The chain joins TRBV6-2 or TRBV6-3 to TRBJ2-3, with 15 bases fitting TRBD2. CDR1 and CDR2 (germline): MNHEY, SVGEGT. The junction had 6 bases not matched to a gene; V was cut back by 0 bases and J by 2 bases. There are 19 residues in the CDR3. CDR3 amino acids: CASSYSGLAGGIITDTQYF. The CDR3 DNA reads TGTGCCAGCAGTTACTCGGGACTAGCGGGAGGTATTATCACAGATACGCAGTATTTT.

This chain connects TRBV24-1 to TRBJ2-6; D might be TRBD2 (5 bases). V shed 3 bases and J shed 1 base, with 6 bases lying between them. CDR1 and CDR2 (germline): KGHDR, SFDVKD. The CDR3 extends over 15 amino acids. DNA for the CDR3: TGTGCCACCAGTGATCGGAGGTCTGGGGCCAACGTCCTGACTTTC. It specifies CATSDRRSGANVLTF.

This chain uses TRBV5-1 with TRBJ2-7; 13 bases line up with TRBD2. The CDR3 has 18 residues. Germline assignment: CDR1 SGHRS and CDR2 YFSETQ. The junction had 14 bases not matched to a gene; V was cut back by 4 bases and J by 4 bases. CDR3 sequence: CASSLGLAGARFTYEQYF. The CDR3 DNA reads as TGCGCCAGCAGCCTTGGACTAGCGGGAGCTCGGTTTACTTACGAGCAGTACTTC.

CDR3 DNA sequence: TGTGCCAGCAGCTTACGGGGACAGGGGTCAAATGAGCAGTTCTTC. It translates to CASSLRGQGSNEQFF. This sequence joins TRBV7-2 and TRBJ2-1; TRBD1 matches 10 bases. V shed 2 bases, J shed 7 bases, and the junction held 5 bases outside the gene matches. The germline gives CDR1 SGHTA, CDR2 FQGNSA. The CDR3 is made up of 15 amino acids.

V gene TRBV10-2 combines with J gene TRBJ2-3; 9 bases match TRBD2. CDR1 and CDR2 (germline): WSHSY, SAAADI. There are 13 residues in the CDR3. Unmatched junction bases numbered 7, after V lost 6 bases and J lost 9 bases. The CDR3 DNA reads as TGCGCCAGCAGGGAGCGGGAGGTCGGGACGCAGTATTTT. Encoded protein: CASREREVGTQYF.

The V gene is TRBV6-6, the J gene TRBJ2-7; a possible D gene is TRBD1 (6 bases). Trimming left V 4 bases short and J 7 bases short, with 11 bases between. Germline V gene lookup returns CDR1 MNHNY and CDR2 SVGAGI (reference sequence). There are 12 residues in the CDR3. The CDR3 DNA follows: TGTGCCAGCAGTTCCTCGGGGACAGAGCAGTACTTC. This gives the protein CASSSSGTEQYF.

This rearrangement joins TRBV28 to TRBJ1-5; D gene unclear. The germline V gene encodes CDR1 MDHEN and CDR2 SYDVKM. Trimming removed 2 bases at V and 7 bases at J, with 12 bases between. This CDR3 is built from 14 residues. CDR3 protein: CASSLTEGRQPQHF. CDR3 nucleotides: TGTGCCAGCAGTTTAACCGAGGGAAGGCAGCCCCAGCATTTT.

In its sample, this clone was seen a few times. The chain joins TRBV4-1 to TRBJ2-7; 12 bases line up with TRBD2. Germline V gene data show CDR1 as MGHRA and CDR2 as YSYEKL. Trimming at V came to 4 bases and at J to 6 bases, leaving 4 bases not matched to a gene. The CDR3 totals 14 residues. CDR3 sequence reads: CASSRGLAGPEQYF. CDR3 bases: TGCGCCAGCAGCCGCGGACTAGCGGGACCCGAGCAGTACTTC.

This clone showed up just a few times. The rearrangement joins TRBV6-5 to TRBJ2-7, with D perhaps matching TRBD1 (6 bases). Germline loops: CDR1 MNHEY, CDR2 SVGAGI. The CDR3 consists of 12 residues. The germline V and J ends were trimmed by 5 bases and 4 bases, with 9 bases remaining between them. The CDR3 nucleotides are TGTGCCAGCAGTACAGGGATATACGAGCAGTACTTC. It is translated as CASSTGIYEQYF.

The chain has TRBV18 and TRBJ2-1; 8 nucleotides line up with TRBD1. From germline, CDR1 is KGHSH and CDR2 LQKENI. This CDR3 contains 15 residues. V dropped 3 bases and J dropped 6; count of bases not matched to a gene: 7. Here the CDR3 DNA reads TGTGCCAGCTCACCGGGAGGACAGGGACGCAATGAGCAGTTCTTC. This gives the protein CASSPGGQGRNEQFF.

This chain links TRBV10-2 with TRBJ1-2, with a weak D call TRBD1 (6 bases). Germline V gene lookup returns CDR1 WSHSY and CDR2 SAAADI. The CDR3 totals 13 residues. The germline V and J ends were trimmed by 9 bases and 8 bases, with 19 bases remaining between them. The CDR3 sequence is CASGDTVFRGYTF. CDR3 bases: TGCGCCAGTGGGGACACGGTATTTCGCGGCTACACCTTC.

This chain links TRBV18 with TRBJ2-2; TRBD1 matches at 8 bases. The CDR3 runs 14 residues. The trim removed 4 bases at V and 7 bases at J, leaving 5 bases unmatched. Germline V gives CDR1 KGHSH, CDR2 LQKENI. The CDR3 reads CASSRAGGDGELFF. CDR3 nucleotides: TGTGCCAGCTCACGGGCAGGGGGCGACGGGGAGCTGTTTTTT.

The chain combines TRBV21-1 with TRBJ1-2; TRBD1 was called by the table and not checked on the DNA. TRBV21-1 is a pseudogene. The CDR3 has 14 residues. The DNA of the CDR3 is TGTGCCAGCAGCACCTCGGACAGCCTCTATGGCTACACCTTC. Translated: CASSTSDSLYGYTF.